The clone carrying this T cell receptor (beta chain) was observed many times. Initially, at the first diagnosis of hyperthyroidism and before any ophthalmopathy symptoms, blood was sampled. The data originate from a study of T cells in Graves' hyperthyroidism and ophthalmopathy. Amplification yielded TCR beta CDR3 regions, with RNA transcripts as the source. The study used the HTBI primer set for a first-round RT-PCR of the TCR CDR3. One entry per CDR3 protein results from TCRdb running MiXCR on the multiplex PCR reads. The table shows around 33,000 distinct CDR3 sequences, with around half occurring only once. Germline loops: CDR1 LGHDT, CDR2 YNNKEL (reference sequence). The CDR3 extends over 15 amino acids. With 5 bases removed from V and 2 bases from J, the gap between germline ends came to 13 bases.

The chain uses TRBV3-1 and TRBJ1-5; tentatively, D is TRBD1 (5 bases). The sequence was collected from a woman in her 50s with Graves' hyperthyroidism that later progressed to Graves' ophthalmopathy. The sequenced sample was blood. CDR3 nucleotides: TGTGCCAGCAGCTTGCGTCAGGGAGGCAATCAGCCCCAGCATTTT. It specifies CASSLRQGGNQPQHF.